This entry features one TCR beta chain sequence. The antigen is unknown. TRB rearrangements were amplified by multiplex PCR with BIOMED2 TRB-A/B primers. TCRdb passed the multiplex PCR reads through MiXCR, listing each CDR3 protein once. The sample records about 14,000 distinct CDR3 sequences, 29% being singletons. This sample is drawn from a study of T and B cells in COVID-19 patients. In the study overall: Peripheral blood came from COVID-19 patients with active infection or after recovery. Of 20 to 25 active-infection patients, 12 were critically ill with mechanical ventilation or extracorporeal membrane oxygenation.

Study-wide findings and caveats: Symptomatic-phase blood samples from mildly ill patients and early samples from severe cases were scarce.

TRB was amplified from approximately 250-480 ng of blood genomic DNA. This TCR was recovered from a human donor who had recovered from COVID-19. The specimen was blood.

The CDR3 reads CASSYLDRGNTEAFF. CDR3 coding DNA: TGTGCCAGCAGCTATCTGGACAGGGGGAACACTGAAGCTTTCTTT. The chain employs TRBV5-6 and TRBJ1-1; TRBD1 matches at 9 bases. Germline values: CDR1 SGHDT, CDR2 YYEEEE. The CDR3 has 15 residues. J lost 1 base, V lost 3 bases, and 4 bases had no gene match.